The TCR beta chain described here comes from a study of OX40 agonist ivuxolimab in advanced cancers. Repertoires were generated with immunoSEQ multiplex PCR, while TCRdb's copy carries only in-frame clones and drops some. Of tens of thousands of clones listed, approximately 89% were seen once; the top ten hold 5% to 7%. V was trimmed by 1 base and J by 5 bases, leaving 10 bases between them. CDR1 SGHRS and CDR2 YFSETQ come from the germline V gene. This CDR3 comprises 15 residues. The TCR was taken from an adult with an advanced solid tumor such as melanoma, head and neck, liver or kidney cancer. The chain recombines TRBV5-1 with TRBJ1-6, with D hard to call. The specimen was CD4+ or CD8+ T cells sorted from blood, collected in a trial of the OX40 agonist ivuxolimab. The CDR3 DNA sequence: TGCGCCAGCAGCTTGTCCATAGAGGATAATTCACCCCTCCACTTT. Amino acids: CASSLSIEDNSPLHF.